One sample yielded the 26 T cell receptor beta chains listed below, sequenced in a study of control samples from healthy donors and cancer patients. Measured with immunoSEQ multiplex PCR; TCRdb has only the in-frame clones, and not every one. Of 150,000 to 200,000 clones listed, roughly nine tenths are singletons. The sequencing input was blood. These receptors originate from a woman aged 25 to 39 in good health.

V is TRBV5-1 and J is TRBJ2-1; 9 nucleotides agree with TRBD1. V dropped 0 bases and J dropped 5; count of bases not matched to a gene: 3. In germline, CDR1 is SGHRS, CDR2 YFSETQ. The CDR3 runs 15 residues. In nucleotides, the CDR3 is TGCGCCAGCAGCTTGGGGGACAGGGTCCACAATGAGCAGTTCTTC. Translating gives CASSLGDRVHNEQFF.

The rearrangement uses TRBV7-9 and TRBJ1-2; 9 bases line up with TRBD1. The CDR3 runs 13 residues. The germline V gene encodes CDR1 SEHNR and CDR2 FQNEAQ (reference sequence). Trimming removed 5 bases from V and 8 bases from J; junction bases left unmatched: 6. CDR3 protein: CASSGTGNRGYTF. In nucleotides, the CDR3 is TGTGCCAGCAGCGGGACAGGGAACAGAGGCTACACCTTC.

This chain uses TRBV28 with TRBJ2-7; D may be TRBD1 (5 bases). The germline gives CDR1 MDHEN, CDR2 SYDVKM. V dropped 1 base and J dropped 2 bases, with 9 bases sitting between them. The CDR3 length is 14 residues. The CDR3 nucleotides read TGTGCCAGCAGTTTATTAGGGGCGACCTACGAGCAGTACTTC. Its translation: CASSLLGATYEQYF.

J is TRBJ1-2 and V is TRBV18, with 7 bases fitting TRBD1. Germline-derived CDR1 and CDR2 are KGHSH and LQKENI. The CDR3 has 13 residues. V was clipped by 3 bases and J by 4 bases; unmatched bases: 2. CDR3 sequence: CASSPGQAYGYTF. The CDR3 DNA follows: TGTGCCAGCTCACCTGGACAGGCCTATGGCTACACCTTC.

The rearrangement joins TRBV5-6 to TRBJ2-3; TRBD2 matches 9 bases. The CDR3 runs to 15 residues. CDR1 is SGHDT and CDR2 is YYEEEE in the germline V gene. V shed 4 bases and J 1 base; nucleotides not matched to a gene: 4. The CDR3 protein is CASSVLAGGTDTQYF. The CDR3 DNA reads TGTGCCAGCAGCGTACTAGCGGGTGGCACAGATACGCAGTATTTT.

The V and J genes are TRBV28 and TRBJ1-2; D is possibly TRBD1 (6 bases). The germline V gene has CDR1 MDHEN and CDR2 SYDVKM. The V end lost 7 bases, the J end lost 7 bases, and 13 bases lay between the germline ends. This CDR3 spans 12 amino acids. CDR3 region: CASNLRGAGYTF. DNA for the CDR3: TGTGCCAGCAATCTTAGGGGGGCTGGCTACACCTTC.

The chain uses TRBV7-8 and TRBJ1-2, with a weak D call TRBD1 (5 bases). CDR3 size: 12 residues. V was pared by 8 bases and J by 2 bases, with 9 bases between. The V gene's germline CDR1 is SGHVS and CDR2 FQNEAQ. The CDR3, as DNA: TGTGCCAGCCAGGGATCCAACTATGGCTACACCTTC. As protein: CASQGSNYGYTF.

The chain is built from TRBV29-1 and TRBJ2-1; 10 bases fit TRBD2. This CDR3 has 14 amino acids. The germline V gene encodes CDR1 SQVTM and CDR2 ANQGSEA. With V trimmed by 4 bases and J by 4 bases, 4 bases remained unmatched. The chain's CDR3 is CSVGLAGAYNEQFF. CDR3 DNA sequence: TGCAGCGTTGGTCTAGCGGGGGCATACAATGAGCAGTTCTTC.

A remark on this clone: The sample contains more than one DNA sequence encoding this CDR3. CDR3 amino acids: CASSPGLGETQYF. The CDR3 DNA reads TGTGCCAGCTCACCAGGGTTGGGGGAGACCCAGTACTTC. This chain joins TRBV18 and TRBJ2-5; D gene uncertain. CDR3 length equals 13 residues. The germline V gene encodes CDR1 KGHSH and CDR2 LQKENI. Trimming stripped 2 bases from V and 5 bases from J, with 9 bases between. The complete variable domain, with remaining parts taken from reference TRBV18 and TRBJ2-5, reads NAGVMQNPRHLVRRRGQEARLRCSPMKGHSHVYWYRQLPEEGLKFMVYLQKENIIDESGMPKERFSAEFPKEGPSILRIQQVVRGDSAAYFCASSPGLGETQYFGPGTRLLVL.

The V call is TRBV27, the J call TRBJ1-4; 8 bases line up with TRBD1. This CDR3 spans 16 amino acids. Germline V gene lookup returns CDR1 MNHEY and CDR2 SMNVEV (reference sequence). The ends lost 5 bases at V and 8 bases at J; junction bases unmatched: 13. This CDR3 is CASSPTPQGAEEKLFF. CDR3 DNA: TGTGCCAGCAGTCCCACCCCTCAGGGGGCAGAAGAAAAACTGTTTTTT.

The CDR3 DNA reads TGTGCCACCAGCAGAGATTGGGCAGGGGGTCAGCCCCAGCATTTT. Amino acids: CATSRDWAGGQPQHF. The chain carries TRBV15 and TRBJ1-5, with 7 bases identical to TRBD1. The length of the CDR3 is 15 residues. The germline CDR1 and CDR2 sequences are LNHNV and YYDKDF (reference sequence). The V and J ends lost 0 bases and 6 bases, in that order; junction bases with no gene match: 5.

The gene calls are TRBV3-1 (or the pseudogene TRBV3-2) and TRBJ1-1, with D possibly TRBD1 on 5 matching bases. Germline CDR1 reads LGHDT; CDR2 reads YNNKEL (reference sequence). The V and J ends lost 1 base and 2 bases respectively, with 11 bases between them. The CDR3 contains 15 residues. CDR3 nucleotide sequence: TGTGCCAGCAGCCAAGTACCGGGGGTAAACACTGAAGCTTTCTTT. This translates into CASSQVPGVNTEAFF.

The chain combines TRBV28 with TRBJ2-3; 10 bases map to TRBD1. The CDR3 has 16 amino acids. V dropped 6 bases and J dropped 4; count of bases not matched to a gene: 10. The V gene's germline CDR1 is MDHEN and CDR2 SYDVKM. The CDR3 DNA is TGTGCCAGCAGCCCCCCTGACAGGGGGCCCGCAGATACGCAGTATTTT. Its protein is CASSPPDRGPADTQYF.

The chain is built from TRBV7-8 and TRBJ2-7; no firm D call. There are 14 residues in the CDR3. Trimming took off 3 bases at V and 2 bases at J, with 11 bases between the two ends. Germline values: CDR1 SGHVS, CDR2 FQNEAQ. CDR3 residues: CASSLTGFPYEQYF. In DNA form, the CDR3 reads TGTGCCAGCAGCTTGACGGGTTTCCCCTACGAGCAGTACTTC.

The CDR3 loop reads CASSTGTSGGFYEQYF. DNA of the CDR3: TGTGCCAGCAGCACCGGGACTAGCGGGGGGTTCTACGAGCAGTACTTC. The chain joins TRBV5-6 to TRBJ2-7, with TRBD2 identical over 15 bases. The germline V gene encodes CDR1 SGHDT and CDR2 YYEEEE. With V trimmed by 4 bases and J by 3 bases, 5 bases remained unmatched. The CDR3 is 16 residues long.

In DNA, the CDR3 is TGCGCCAGCAGCCAAGGTGGAGGGACTGGAAACACCATATATTTT. Translation: CASSQGGGTGNTIYF. The gene calls are TRBV4-3 and TRBJ1-3; D is undetermined. This CDR3 has 15 amino acids. Trimming left V 1 base short and J 2 bases short, with 9 bases between. CDR1 and CDR2 (germline): LGHNA, YSLEER.

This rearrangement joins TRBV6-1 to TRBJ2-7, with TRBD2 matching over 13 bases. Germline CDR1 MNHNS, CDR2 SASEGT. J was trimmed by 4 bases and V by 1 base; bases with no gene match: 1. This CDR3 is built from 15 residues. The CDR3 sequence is CASSEELAGGYEQYF. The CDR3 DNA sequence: TGTGCCAGCAGTGAAGAACTAGCGGGAGGGTACGAGCAGTACTTC.

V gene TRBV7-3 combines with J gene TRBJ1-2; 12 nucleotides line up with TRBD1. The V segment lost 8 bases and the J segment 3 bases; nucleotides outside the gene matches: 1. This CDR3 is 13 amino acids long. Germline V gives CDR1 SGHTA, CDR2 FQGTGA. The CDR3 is CASGTGGDYGYTF. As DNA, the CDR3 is TGTGCCAGCGGGACAGGGGGCGACTATGGCTACACCTTC.

CDR3: CASSLRNEQYF. The CDR3 DNA reads as TGTGCCAGCAGCTTGAGGAACGAGCAGTACTTC. This chain joins TRBV7-9 and TRBJ2-7; D is unclear. V shed 3 bases and J shed 5 bases, with 5 bases lying between them. The CDR3 covers 11 residues. CDR1 is SEHNR, CDR2 FQNEAQ, per germline (reference sequence).

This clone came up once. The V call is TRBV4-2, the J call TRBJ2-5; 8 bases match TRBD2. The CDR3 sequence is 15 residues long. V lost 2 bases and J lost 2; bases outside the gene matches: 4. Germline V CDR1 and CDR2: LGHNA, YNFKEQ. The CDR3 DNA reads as TGTGCCAGCAGCCAACTTGGACTAGCTCAAGAGACCCAGTACTTC. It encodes CASSQLGLAQETQYF.

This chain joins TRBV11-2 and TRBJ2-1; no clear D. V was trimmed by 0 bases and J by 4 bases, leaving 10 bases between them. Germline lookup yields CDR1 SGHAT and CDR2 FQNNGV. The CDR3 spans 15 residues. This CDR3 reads CASSLDPPGYNEQFF. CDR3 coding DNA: TGTGCCAGCAGCTTAGATCCCCCTGGTTACAATGAGCAGTTCTTC.

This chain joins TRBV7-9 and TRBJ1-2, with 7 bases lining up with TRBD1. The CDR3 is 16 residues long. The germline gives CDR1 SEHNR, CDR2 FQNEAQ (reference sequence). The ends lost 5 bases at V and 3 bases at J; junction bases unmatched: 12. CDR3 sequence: CASSPSYRGGDYGYTF. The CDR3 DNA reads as TGTGCCAGCAGCCCCTCTTACAGGGGTGGGGACTATGGCTACACCTTC.

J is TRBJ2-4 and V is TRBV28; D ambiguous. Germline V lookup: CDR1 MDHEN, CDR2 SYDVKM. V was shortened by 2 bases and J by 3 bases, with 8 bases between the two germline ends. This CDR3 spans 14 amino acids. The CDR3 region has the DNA TGTGCCAGCAGTTTACGACAAGGCAAAAACATTCAGTACTTC. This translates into CASSLRQGKNIQYF.

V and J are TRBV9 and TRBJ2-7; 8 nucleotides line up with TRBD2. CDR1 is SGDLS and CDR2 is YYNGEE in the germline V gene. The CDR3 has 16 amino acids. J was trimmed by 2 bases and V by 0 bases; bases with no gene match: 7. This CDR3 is CASSVGGSGRTYEQYF. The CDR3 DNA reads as TGTGCCAGCAGCGTAGGAGGGAGCGGGAGAACCTACGAGCAGTACTTC.

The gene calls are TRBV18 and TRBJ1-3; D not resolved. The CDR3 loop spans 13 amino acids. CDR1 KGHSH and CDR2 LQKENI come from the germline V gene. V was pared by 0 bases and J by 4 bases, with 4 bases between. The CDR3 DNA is TGTGCCAGCTCACCACCCGACGGAAACACCATATATTTT. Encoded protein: CASSPPDGNTIYF.

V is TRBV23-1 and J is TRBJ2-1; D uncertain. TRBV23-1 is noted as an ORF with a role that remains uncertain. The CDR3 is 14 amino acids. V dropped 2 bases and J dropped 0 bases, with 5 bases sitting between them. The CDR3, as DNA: TGCGCCAGCAGTCAACAGAGCTCCTACAATGAGCAGTTCTTC. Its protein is CASSQQSSYNEQFF.